The clone carrying this TCR beta chain has a handful of counts. Its target is not known. Built from TCR beta cDNA, the libraries had unique molecular identifiers in them. MiXCR, run by TCRdb on the PCR reads, gives a single entry per CDR3 protein. The sample carries hundreds of thousands of distinct CDR3 sequences, about 50% recorded once. The data derive from a study of post-analysis software for immune sequencing data. Study-wide results and limits: Higher frequency in patients than in controls was seen for roughly five TRBV segments, with TRBV5-6, TRBV5-1 and TRBV20-1 among them.

The CDR3 has 14 amino acids. Germline-derived CDR1 and CDR2 are ENHRY and SYGVKD. Losses at the gene ends were 6 bases for V and 3 bases for J; bases not matched to a gene: 6. Sequencing was carried out using blood. This chain uses TRBV10-3 with TRBJ1-2; 8 bases are a match to TRBD1. The receptor was isolated from a girl between 10 and 17 years old with multiple sclerosis. The CDR3 here is CAISQTGEDYGYTF. CDR3 DNA sequence: TGTGCCATCAGCCAGACAGGGGAGGACTATGGCTACACCTTC.